Each of the 28 T cell receptor beta chains below was sequenced from the same sample in a study of CD4 T cells in relation to SARS-CoV-2 and coronaviruses. The assay was immunoSEQ multiplex PCR, and TCRdb's table has in-frame clones only and misses some. The sample includes about 65,000 clones, over 70% seen only once; the top ten take over 1.5%. Before the COVID-19 pandemic, during about 2010-2018, CD4+ T cells were taken from unexposed donors. Sequencing input: memory CD4+ T cells from PBMCs. The origin of the receptors is a human donor in good health.

The J gene is TRBJ1-4, the V gene TRBV2; D call uncertain. The germline V gene encodes CDR1 SNHLY and CDR2 FYNNEI. V was clipped by 6 bases and J by 8 bases, with 16 bases between them. The CDR3 runs to 14 residues. The CDR3 region has the DNA TGTGCCAGCAGAAGAACCGGAGGAGGGGAAAAACTGTTTTTT. Translated, it gives CASRRTGGGEKLFF.

The rearrangement links TRBV7-6 to TRBJ1-3, with D uncertain. The CDR3 runs 16 residues. Deletions cut 2 bases from V and 0 bases from J, with 11 bases between. CDR1 and CDR2 (germline): SGHVS, FNYEAQ. Here the CDR3 DNA reads TGTGCCAGCAGCTTATCGGTCGCCCTCTCTGGAAACACCATATATTTT. This encodes CASSLSVALSGNTIYF.

The chain carries TRBV24-1 and TRBJ2-1; 8 positions match TRBD1. V lost 4 bases to trimming and J lost 2 bases; unmatched junction nucleotides: 6. The CDR3 is made up of 16 amino acids. CDR1 and CDR2 from the germline V gene are KGHDR and SFDVKD. For the CDR3, the DNA is TGTGCCACCAGTGAGGCCACAGGGGGGACCTACAATGAGCAGTTCTTC. As protein: CATSEATGGTYNEQFF.

This clone showed up just once. The chain's CDR3 is CASSSSPNQYEQYF. The CDR3 region has the DNA TGTGCCAGCAGCTCCTCGCCAAACCAGTACGAGCAGTACTTC. The rearrangement links TRBV11-3 to TRBJ2-7; D unclear. Germline V gene sequence: CDR1 SGHNT, CDR2 YENEEA. The CDR3 contains 14 residues. Trimming shortened V by 4 bases and J by 4 bases, and 14 bases separated the two germline ends.

This chain joins TRBV28 and TRBJ1-2; no clear D. The V and J ends lost 1 base and 2 bases respectively, with 8 bases between them. Germline V gives CDR1 MDHEN, CDR2 SYDVKM. This CDR3 is 14 amino acids long. The CDR3 DNA sequence: TGTGCCAGCAGTTTATTGAGTGCGAACTATGGCTACACCTTC. This encodes CASSLLSANYGYTF.

This clone has just a few counts. The chain joins TRBV3-1 (or the pseudogene TRBV3-2) to TRBJ2-7; the D gene could be TRBD1 or TRBD2 (6 bases each). The V end was cut by 4 bases, the J end by 1 base, with 14 bases between. The CDR3 is 15 residues long. The germline gives CDR1 LGHDT, CDR2 YNNKEL (reference sequence). In DNA, the CDR3 is TGTGCCAGCAGCCCCCTAGGGGGGAGTTCCTACGAGCAGTACTTC. This translates into CASSPLGGSSYEQYF.

With respect to this clone: The junction shows a germline mismatch at one end, possibly a read error. The chain joins TRBV6-5 to TRBJ1-1; D unclear. There are 15 residues in the CDR3. The germline gives CDR1 MNHEY, CDR2 SVGAGI. As DNA, the CDR3 is TGTGCCAGCAATTACGGTGGGCTTCAGGTCACTGAAGCTTTCTTT. Its translation is CASNYGGLQVTEAFF.

The rearrangement links TRBV29-1 to TRBJ2-7; D possibly corresponds to TRBD1 (5 bases). Deletions cut 1 base from V and 0 bases from J, with 10 bases between. The CDR3 length is 14 residues. Germline V gives CDR1 SQVTM, CDR2 ANQGSEA. Here the CDR3 DNA reads TGCAGCGTTGAAGGGCAGGGCAGCTCCTACGAGCAGTACTTC. This codes for CSVEGQGSSYEQYF.

The CDR3 DNA reads as TGTGCCAGCAATGTTGAGGGTATAGGCGAGCAGTACTTC. Its protein is CASNVEGIGEQYF. V and J are TRBV12-3 or TRBV12-4 and TRBJ2-7; possibly TRBD2 for D (5 bases). The CDR3 extends over 13 amino acids. Trimming removed 7 bases at V and 6 bases at J, with 16 bases between.

V and J are TRBV3-1 (or the pseudogene TRBV3-2) and TRBJ1-1, with unresolved D. The V end was cut by 2 bases, the J end by 0 bases, with 10 bases between. The CDR3 totals 15 residues. The germline V gene has CDR1 LGHDT and CDR2 YNNKEL (reference sequence). The CDR3 DNA is TGTGCCAGCAGCCAAATGGGGAGAATGAACACTGAAGCTTTCTTT. It translates to CASSQMGRMNTEAFF.

The chain combines TRBV12-3 or TRBV12-4 with TRBJ2-3; the D gene is possibly TRBD1 (5 bases). The CDR3 has 13 residues. Trimming removed 1 base at V and 11 bases at J, with 13 bases between. The CDR3 is CASSLERGAGQYF. CDR3 coding DNA: TGTGCCAGCAGTTTAGAAAGGGGCGCAGGGCAGTATTTT.

The V and J genes are TRBV7-3 and TRBJ2-1; TRBD1 agrees at 11 bases. The ends lost 5 bases at V and 7 bases at J; junction bases unmatched: 4. Germline V gene lookup returns CDR1 SGHTA and CDR2 FQGTGA. The CDR3 contains 14 residues. In DNA form, the CDR3 reads TGTGCCAGCAGCCTAGGACAGGGGGCGAATGAGCAGTTCTTC. Its protein is CASSLGQGANEQFF.

The rearrangement uses TRBV30 and TRBJ1-1; possibly TRBD1 for D (6 bases). Germline values: CDR1 GTSNPN, CDR2 SVGIG (reference sequence). Trimming stripped 4 bases from V and 0 bases from J, with 12 bases between. CDR3 length equals 14 residues. CDR3 sequence: CAWIRGHLNTEAFF. As DNA, the CDR3 is TGTGCCTGGATTAGGGGACACTTGAACACTGAAGCTTTCTTT.

The chain joins TRBV9 to TRBJ2-1, with D unresolved. Trimming took 5 bases from V and 7 from J, leaving 13 bases between them. The CDR3 is 13 amino acids. In germline, CDR1 is SGDLS, CDR2 YYNGEE. CDR3 protein: CASSWAPSNEQFF. The CDR3, as DNA: TGTGCCAGCAGTTGGGCCCCCTCGAATGAGCAGTTCTTC.

This clone showed up just once. The chain carries TRBV5-1 and TRBJ1-4; D perhaps matches TRBD1 (5 bases). CDR1 and CDR2 from the germline V gene are SGHRS and YFSETQ. This CDR3 is 15 amino acids long. V was pared by 3 bases and J by 6 bases, with 15 bases between. CDR3 loop: CASSSLGVDYEKLFF. CDR3 nucleotides: TGCGCCAGCAGCTCCTTGGGGGTCGACTATGAAAAACTGTTTTTT.

The chain is built from TRBV5-1 and TRBJ1-1; D not certain. CDR3 length equals 15 residues. V was clipped by 4 bases and J by 1 base, with 14 bases between them. CDR1 is SGHRS, CDR2 YFSETQ, per germline. The CDR3 is CASSLEPMGNTEAFF. CDR3 in DNA: TGCGCCAGCAGCCTTGAACCCATGGGGAACACTGAAGCTTTCTTT.

V is TRBV7-3 and J is TRBJ2-7, with TRBD2 matching over 13 bases. Germline V gives CDR1 SGHTA, CDR2 FQGTGA. The length of the CDR3 is 15 residues. J was trimmed by 4 bases and V by 3 bases; bases with no gene match: 3. The DNA for the CDR3 is TGTGCCAGCAGCTTGGGACTAGCGGGATCATACGAGCAGTACTTC. It codes for CASSLGLAGSYEQYF.

J is TRBJ2-7 and V is TRBV27, with TRBD1 matching over 9 bases. This CDR3 spans 14 amino acids. V dropped 6 bases and J dropped 6; count of bases not matched to a gene: 9. Germline-derived CDR1 and CDR2 are MNHEY and SMNVEV (reference sequence). The CDR3 loop reads CASSPWTGVTEQYF. The CDR3 nucleotides are TGTGCCAGCAGCCCCTGGACAGGGGTTACCGAGCAGTACTTC.

The rearrangement links TRBV4-1 to TRBJ2-2; 7 nucleotides align to TRBD2. The CDR3 contains 17 residues. Germline values: CDR1 MGHRA, CDR2 YSYEKL. J was trimmed by 4 bases and V by 6 bases; bases with no gene match: 14. CDR3 sequence (DNA): TGCGCCAGCAGGCGTAGGTGGGAGGGGCAGGTCACCGGGGAGCTGTTTTTT. Translated, it gives CASRRRWEGQVTGELFF.

The rearrangement joins TRBV2 to TRBJ2-3; D is possibly TRBD2 (6 bases). CDR3 size: 15 residues. Germline values: CDR1 SNHLY, CDR2 FYNNEI. The ends were cut back, 7 bases at V and 2 bases at J, with 16 bases in the middle. Here the CDR3 reads CASTPRGLDTDTQYF. DNA for the CDR3: TGTGCCAGCACCCCTCGGGGGTTAGACACAGATACGCAGTATTTT.

This clone is a singleton in its sample. V gene TRBV4-3 combines with J gene TRBJ2-2; TRBD2 might be the D (5 bases). Germline V gives CDR1 LGHNA, CDR2 YSLEER. V shed 4 bases and J shed 6 bases, with 9 bases lying between them. CDR3 length: 13 amino acids. The CDR3 bases are TGCGCCAGCAGCCGAGCCGGGGCCGGGGAGCTGTTTTTT. Translated, it gives CASSRAGAGELFF.

The CDR3 bases are TGCGCCAGCAGCCCTCAGGTTGCCTATGGCTACACCTTC. Protein: CASSPQVAYGYTF. The rearrangement uses TRBV4-1 and TRBJ1-2; D is unresolved. CDR3 length equals 13 residues. The V end lost 4 bases, the J end lost 4 bases, and 10 bases lay between the germline ends. Germline V gene data show CDR1 as MGHRA and CDR2 as YSYEKL.

The V and J genes are TRBV6-5 and TRBJ1-5; weak D call: TRBD1 (6 bases). The germline V and J ends were trimmed by 7 bases and 3 bases, with 10 bases remaining between them. The CDR3 totals 13 residues. Germline V lookup: CDR1 MNHEY, CDR2 SVGAGI. As DNA, the CDR3 is TGTGCCAGCACCCGGACAGTCAATCAGCCCCAGCATTTT. It codes for CASTRTVNQPQHF.

This chain uses TRBV5-1 with TRBJ2-7; TRBD1 matches at 7 bases. Germline CDR1 reads SGHRS; CDR2 reads YFSETQ. The V segment lost 4 bases and the J segment 6 bases; nucleotides outside the gene matches: 10. The CDR3 is 14 residues long. CDR3 nucleotide sequence: TGCGCCAGCAGCGCTAGGACAGGCCTTTCCGAGCAGTACTTC. It yields the protein CASSARTGLSEQYF.

This clone showed up just once. V and J are TRBV30 and TRBJ2-3; 12 bases line up with TRBD2. Germline CDR1 is GTSNPN and CDR2 is SVGIG (reference sequence). The CDR3 totals 15 residues. V trimming: 6 bases; J trimming: 2 bases; junction bases outside the gene matches: 6. DNA for the CDR3: TGTGCCTGCACCCCTAGCGGGGGGGCCACAGATACGCAGTATTTT. It codes for CACTPSGGATDTQYF.

This clone appeared a few times. This chain joins TRBV2 and TRBJ1-1, with 9 positions matching TRBD1. V dropped 4 bases and J dropped 4; count of bases not matched to a gene: 1. The CDR3 spans 13 residues. Germline-derived CDR1 and CDR2 are SNHLY and FYNNEI. The CDR3: CASSGQGGTEAFF. The DNA of the CDR3 is TGTGCCAGCAGTGGACAGGGGGGCACTGAAGCTTTCTTT.

The rearrangement joins TRBV19 to TRBJ2-3; no clear D gene. The CDR3 totals 13 residues. CDR1 is LNHDA, CDR2 SQIVND, per germline (reference sequence). Trimming pared 2 bases from V and 2 bases from J, leaving 5 bases between. CDR3 in amino acids: CASSISYTDTQYF. The CDR3 coding sequence is TGTGCCAGTAGTATAAGCTACACAGATACGCAGTATTTT.

V usage is TRBV4-2 and J usage is TRBJ2-1; 7 positions agree with TRBD1. Germline V gene lookup returns CDR1 LGHNA and CDR2 YNFKEQ. Germline trimming cut 1 base from V and 6 bases from J; bases unmatched to any gene: 3. CDR3 size: 14 residues. In DNA, the CDR3 is TGTGCCAGCAGCCAAGGGTACAGGGGCAATGAGCAGTTCTTC. Its translation: CASSQGYRGNEQFF.